This T cell receptor beta chain emerged from a study of CD8 T cells in Susac syndrome. Reverse transcription of about 0.5 to 1 ug RNA was performed with random hexamers. TCRdb ran MiXCR on the immunoSEQ multiplex PCR reads and lists one entry per CDR3 protein. The top ten hold 0.1% of the sample, which has fewer than 250,000 distinct CDR3 sequences, over 85% seen once. The CDR3 totals 12 residues. V was cut by 3 bases and J by 4 bases, with 4 bases left in between. V is TRBV12-3 or TRBV12-4 and J is TRBJ1-3; the D is unclear. This TCR was recovered from a human donor in good health. Input material: CD4+ T cells from PBMCs. CDR3 nucleotide sequence: TGTGCCAGCAGTTTCGTCGGAAACACCATATATTTT. It is translated as CASSFVGNTIYF.